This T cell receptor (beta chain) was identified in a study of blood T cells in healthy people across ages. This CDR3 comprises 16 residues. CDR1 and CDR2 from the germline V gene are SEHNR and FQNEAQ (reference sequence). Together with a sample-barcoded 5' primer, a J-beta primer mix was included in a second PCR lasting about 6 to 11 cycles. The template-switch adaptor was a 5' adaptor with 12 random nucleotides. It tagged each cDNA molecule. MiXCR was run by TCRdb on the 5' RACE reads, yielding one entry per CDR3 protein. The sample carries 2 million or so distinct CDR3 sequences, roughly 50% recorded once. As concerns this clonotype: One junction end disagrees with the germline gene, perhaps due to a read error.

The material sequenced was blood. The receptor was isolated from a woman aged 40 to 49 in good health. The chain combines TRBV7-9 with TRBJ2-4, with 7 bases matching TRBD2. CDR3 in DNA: TGTGCTAGCAGCTTGAGTTGGCGGGGGACCAAAAACATTCAGTACTTC. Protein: CASSLSWRGTKNIQYF.